A single sample is the source of the 31 T cell receptor beta chains below, sequenced in a study of CD4 T cells in relation to SARS-CoV-2 and coronaviruses. Their target antigens are unknown. The method was immunoSEQ multiplex PCR; TCRdb's version includes in-frame clones alone and lacks a portion of them. The table lists tens of thousands of clones, about 79% of them singletons. The unexposed donors gave CD4+ T cells in about 2011-2019, prior to COVID-19. Isolation of CD4+ T cells took place after approximately 10 days in culture. Source material: CD4+ T cells from PBMCs, cultured in vitro. The receptors stem from a human donor in good health.

The chain uses TRBV29-1 and TRBJ2-5, with D possibly being TRBD1 (5 bases). The germline V and J ends were trimmed by 8 bases and 4 bases, with 14 bases remaining between them. Germline V CDR1 and CDR2: SQVTM, ANQGSEA. The CDR3 runs to 12 residues. The CDR3 protein is CSHTDQGETQYF. The CDR3 nucleotides read TGCAGCCACACGGACCAGGGAGAGACCCAGTACTTC.

The rearrangement joins TRBV28 to TRBJ2-7, with a possible D match to TRBD2 (7 bases). V was pared by 3 bases and J by 5 bases, with 14 bases between. The CDR3 is 14 amino acids. Germline V gene lookup returns CDR1 MDHEN and CDR2 SYDVKM. The CDR3 bases are TGTGCCAGCAGTTTGAGGGGGGGTGGAAACGAGCAGTACTTC. It yields the protein CASSLRGGGNEQYF.

The rearrangement joins TRBV10-2 to TRBJ1-4; D is ambiguous. The CDR3 sequence is 15 residues long. Between the trimmed V and J ends, which lost 3 bases and 3 bases, there was a span of 11 bases. Per the germline V gene, CDR1 is WSHSY and CDR2 is SAAADI. The CDR3 spells CASSDPAGANEKLFF. CDR3 sequence (DNA): TGCGCCAGCAGTGATCCGGCCGGGGCTAATGAAAAACTGTTTTTT.

The chain uses TRBV12-5 and TRBJ2-5, with D perhaps given as TRBD1 or TRBD2 (6 bases each). CDR3 length: 16 residues. Trimming removed 1 base at V and 4 bases at J, with 16 bases between. Germline CDR1 is LGHNT and CDR2 is FRNRAP. CDR3 amino acids: CASGLDLPGARETQYF. The CDR3 DNA is TGTGCTAGTGGTTTGGACCTCCCGGGGGCGCGAGAGACCCAGTACTTC.

This clone appeared once. This rearrangement joins TRBV7-2 to TRBJ2-1; possible D gene TRBD2, 6 bases. CDR1 and CDR2 from the germline V gene are SGHTA and FQGNSA. The CDR3 is 14 amino acids. V lost 5 bases and J lost 9, with 17 bases in between. The chain's CDR3 is CASSILAERGEQFF. The DNA for the CDR3 is TGTGCCAGCAGCATTTTAGCGGAGAGGGGTGAGCAGTTCTTC. The complete variable domain, with remaining parts taken from reference TRBV7-2 and TRBJ2-1, reads GAGVSQSPSNKVTEKGKDVELRCDPISGHTALYWYRQSLGQGLEFLIYFQGNSAPDKSGLPSDRFSAERTGGSVSTLTIQRTQQEDSAVYLCASSILAERGEQFFGPGTRLTVL.

V gene TRBV29-1 combines with J gene TRBJ2-5; maybe TRBD1 (7 bases). The germline V and J ends were trimmed by 2 bases and 5 bases, with 15 bases remaining between them. The CDR3 runs 14 residues. Germline V CDR1 and CDR2: SQVTM, ANQGSEA. Here the CDR3 reads CSVESRDSGETQYF. In nucleotides, the CDR3 is TGCAGCGTTGAATCGCGGGACAGTGGGGAGACCCAGTACTTC.

This chain connects TRBV28 to TRBJ2-7, with TRBD2 as a possible D gene (5 bases). CDR1 and CDR2 from the germline V gene are MDHEN and SYDVKM. V was trimmed by 4 bases and J by 4 bases, leaving 23 bases between them. The CDR3 loop spans 17 amino acids. The CDR3 loop reads CASSSPSETRPGYEQYF. The CDR3 DNA sequence: TGTGCCAGCAGTTCCCCCTCGGAAACAAGGCCGGGGTACGAGCAGTACTTC.

The V and J genes are TRBV19 and TRBJ2-3; the D gene is possibly TRBD2 (6 bases). CDR1 is LNHDA and CDR2 is SQIVND in the germline V gene (reference sequence). The V and J ends lost 3 bases and 6 bases respectively, with 13 bases between them. This CDR3 comprises 14 residues. CDR3 DNA: TGTGCCAGTAGTATGGCCGGGGGAGAGGATACGCAGTATTTT. It specifies CASSMAGGEDTQYF.

There are a few counts of this clone. The genes are TRBV10-3 and TRBJ2-3, with 9 nucleotides matching TRBD1. Trimming removed 5 bases from V and 0 bases from J; junction bases left unmatched: 3. The CDR3 is made up of 15 amino acids. Looked up from germline, CDR1 is ENHRY and CDR2 is SYGVKD. This CDR3 reads CAISRTGESTDTQYF. The CDR3 nucleotides are TGTGCCATCAGTAGGACAGGGGAAAGCACAGATACGCAGTATTTT.

V usage is TRBV7-9 and J usage is TRBJ2-5, with 8 bases fitting TRBD2. The CDR3 runs 15 residues. Germline V CDR1 and CDR2: SEHNR, FQNEAQ (reference sequence). V dropped 2 bases and J dropped 1; count of bases not matched to a gene: 3. In nucleotides, the CDR3 is TGTGCCAGCAGCTTACAACTAGCGGCCCAAGAGACCCAGTACTTC. This gives the protein CASSLQLAAQETQYF. The full variable domain, its missing parts supplied by reference TRBV7-9 and TRBJ2-5, is DTGVSQNPRHKITKRGQNVTFRCDPISEHNRLYWYRQTLGQGPEFLTYFQNEAQLEKSRLLSDRFSAERPKGSFSTLEIQRTEQGDSAMYLCASSLQLAAQETQYFGPGTRLLVL.

Here the CDR3 reads CASSYQKSDTEAFF. The CDR3 DNA follows: TGTGCCAGCAGTTATCAAAAATCCGACACTGAAGCTTTCTTT. The genes are TRBV6-2 or TRBV6-3 and TRBJ1-1; D is undetermined. The CDR3 covers 14 residues. The V gene lost 3 bases and the J gene lost 3 bases, with 11 bases spanning the gap. Germline V CDR1 and CDR2: MNHEY, SVGEGT.

This sequence joins TRBV5-7 and TRBJ1-3, with D perhaps TRBD1 (6 bases). TRBV5-7 is placed among ORFs of uncertain function. V was pared by 4 bases and J by 3 bases, with 20 bases between. The CDR3 consists of 17 residues. CDR3 sequence (DNA): TGTGCCAGCAGCCCCCGGACAGACTCTACCGTTGGAAACACCATATATTTT. It translates to CASSPRTDSTVGNTIYF.

This chain uses TRBV5-1 with TRBJ1-1; no definite D call. The CDR3 extends over 14 amino acids. Per the germline V gene, CDR1 is SGHRS and CDR2 is YFSETQ. Trimming stripped 0 bases from V and 0 bases from J, with 6 bases between. The CDR3 region is CASSLGGLNTEAFF. The CDR3 nucleotides read TGCGCCAGCAGCTTGGGCGGATTGAACACTGAAGCTTTCTTT.

CDR3 loop: CASWEGGGGKNIQYF. The CDR3 DNA reads as TGTGCCTCCTGGGAAGGGGGGGGCGGCAAAAACATTCAGTACTTC. This sequence joins TRBV30 and TRBJ2-4, with D tentatively TRBD2 (7 bases). The CDR3 is 15 residues long. The V and J ends lost 7 bases and 3 bases respectively, with 19 bases between them. Germline CDR1 GTSNPN, CDR2 SVGIG (reference sequence).

The V call is TRBV10-3, the J call TRBJ1-2; possibly TRBD1 for D (5 bases). The CDR3 consists of 12 residues. CDR1 and CDR2 from the germline V gene are ENHRY and SYGVKD. V was clipped by 11 bases and J by 4 bases, with 14 bases between them. CDR3 loop: CAAQGRAYGYTF. The DNA of the CDR3 is TGTGCCGCCCAGGGCAGGGCCTATGGCTACACCTTC.

This chain connects TRBV3-1 (or the pseudogene TRBV3-2) to TRBJ2-3; 12 bases map to TRBD2. Germline trimming cut 10 bases from V and 1 base from J; bases unmatched to any gene: 3. CDR3 length equals 14 residues. The V gene's germline CDR1 is LGHDT and CDR2 YNNKEL (reference sequence). The CDR3 DNA reads TGTGCCACCGGACTAGCGGGACGCACAGATACGCAGTATTTT. It specifies CATGLAGRTDTQYF.

The gene calls are TRBV7-8 and TRBJ2-5; D not certain. CDR3 length: 14 residues. With 3 bases removed from V and 3 bases from J, the gap between germline ends came to 11 bases. CDR1 and CDR2 (germline): SGHVS, FQNEAQ. Here the CDR3 DNA reads TGTGCCAGCAGCTTGCATCCGGATAAAGAGACCCAGTACTTC. It is translated as CASSLHPDKETQYF.

This sequence joins TRBV2 and TRBJ2-7; TRBD2 matches at 7 bases. Trimming removed 6 bases from V and 1 base from J; junction bases left unmatched: 12. The CDR3 loop spans 16 amino acids. From germline, CDR1 is SNHLY and CDR2 FYNNEI. The CDR3 DNA reads TGTGCCAGCAGCCCCGCGGGGGTGGCCCTATCCTACGAGCAGTACTTC. This codes for CASSPAGVALSYEQYF. Filled out from reference TRBV2 and TRBJ2-7, the complete variable domain reads EPEVTQTPSHQVTQMGQEVILRCVPISNHLYFYWYRQILGQKVEFLVSFYNNEISEKSEIFDDQFSVERPDGSNFTLKIRSTKLEDSAMYFCASSPAGVALSYEQYFGPGTRLTVT.

In this sample, this clone turned up a few times. The chain joins TRBV5-1 to TRBJ1-1, with 10 bases aligning to TRBD1. CDR1 SGHRS and CDR2 YFSETQ come from the germline V gene. Trimming cost V 4 bases and J 7 bases; bases outside gene matches: 4. This CDR3 contains 13 residues. CDR3 region: CASSLGQGVEAFF. Here the CDR3 DNA reads TGCGCCAGCAGCCTCGGACAGGGGGTTGAAGCTTTCTTT.

This chain uses TRBV29-1 with TRBJ2-3; the match to TRBD2 covers 9 bases. The CDR3 is 15 amino acids. Trimming cost V 1 base and J 3 bases; bases outside gene matches: 5. Germline V gives CDR1 SQVTM, CDR2 ANQGSEA. For the CDR3, the DNA is TGCAGCGTTGAAGGCCCTAGCGGGGTGACAGATACGCAGTATTTT. Translating it yields CSVEGPSGVTDTQYF.

This CDR3 is CASSPGQDEYEQYF. The CDR3 DNA follows: TGCGCCAGCAGCCCGGGACAGGACGAGTACGAGCAGTACTTC. The V call is TRBV5-1, the J call TRBJ2-7; 8 bases are shared with TRBD1. CDR1 is SGHRS, CDR2 YFSETQ, per germline. V dropped 4 bases and J dropped 4; count of bases not matched to a gene: 7. The CDR3 has 14 amino acids.

The chain employs TRBV6-2 or TRBV6-3 and TRBJ2-3, with D maybe TRBD2 (5 bases). CDR3 length: 14 amino acids. Trimming pared 4 bases from V and 5 bases from J, leaving 13 bases between. Germline values: CDR1 MNHEY, CDR2 SVGEGT. CDR3 sequence reads: CASSFGAVEDTQYF. CDR3 in DNA: TGTGCCAGCAGTTTTGGAGCGGTCGAAGATACGCAGTATTTT.

This rearrangement joins TRBV4-3 to TRBJ2-3; 8 bases are a match to TRBD2. V lost 4 bases and J lost 3; bases outside the gene matches: 6. Germline CDR1 reads LGHNA; CDR2 reads YSLEER. There are 15 residues in the CDR3. CDR3 loop: CASSPRAGGTDTQYF. The CDR3 nucleotides are TGCGCCAGCAGCCCCCGGGCGGGAGGTACAGATACGCAGTATTTT.

This clone was observed a handful of times. The V gene is TRBV6-5, the J gene TRBJ2-1; tentative D call: TRBD2 (6 bases). Trimming shortened V by 7 bases and J by 8 bases, and 18 bases separated the two germline ends. Germline-derived CDR1 and CDR2 are MNHEY and SVGAGI. The CDR3 loop spans 14 amino acids. The CDR3 nucleotides read TGTGCCAGCACCTCAAGGGAGGAGAGGGATGAGCAGTTCTTC. Its translation is CASTSREERDEQFF.

J is TRBJ2-3 and V is TRBV5-4; D is perhaps TRBD2 (6 bases). Trimming removed 1 base at V and 1 base at J, with 13 bases between. Germline V gene data show CDR1 as SGHNT and CDR2 as YYREEE (reference sequence). The length of the CDR3 is 16 residues. CDR3 in amino acids: CASSLMRLEGTDTQYF. CDR3 bases: TGTGCCAGCAGCTTGATGAGACTAGAGGGCACAGATACGCAGTATTTT.

The V and J genes are TRBV29-1 and TRBJ1-2, with D perhaps matching TRBD1 (6 bases). The V end lost 5 bases, the J end lost 5 bases, and 15 bases lay between the germline ends. This CDR3 spans 13 amino acids. Germline V gene lookup returns CDR1 SQVTM and CDR2 ANQGSEA. In DNA, the CDR3 is TGCAGCGTTCAACCGGGACAAGAATATGGCTACACCTTC. Translating it yields CSVQPGQEYGYTF.

The genes are TRBV27 and TRBJ1-2; D is perhaps TRBD1 (5 bases). V was cut by 3 bases and J by 3 bases, with 14 bases left in between. CDR3 length: 15 amino acids. The germline gives CDR1 MNHEY, CDR2 SMNVEV (reference sequence). The DNA of the CDR3 is TGTGCCAGCAGTTTCGGGACCTCGGGGGACTATGGCTACACCTTC. As protein: CASSFGTSGDYGYTF.

The count of this clone is one. The V and J genes are TRBV19 and TRBJ1-2; D gene uncertain. Trimming cost V 5 bases and J 4 bases, with 17 bases left between them. The germline gives CDR1 LNHDA, CDR2 SQIVND (reference sequence). The CDR3 sequence is 15 residues long. Here the CDR3 reads CASSGLELIGYGYTF. The CDR3 region has the DNA TGTGCCAGTAGTGGATTGGAACTTATCGGCTATGGCTACACCTTC.

The genes are TRBV7-3 and TRBJ2-1; 8 nucleotides line up with TRBD2. V gave up 5 bases and J gave up 2 bases; unmatched junction bases: 5. The CDR3 spans 15 residues. CDR1 and CDR2 (germline): SGHTA, FQGTGA. CDR3 nucleotides: TGTGCCAGCAGCCTGGCGGGGGGAGCCTACAATGAGCAGTTCTTC. Encoded protein: CASSLAGGAYNEQFF. The full variable domain, its missing parts supplied by reference TRBV7-3 and TRBJ2-1, is GAGVSQTPSNKVTEKGKYVELRCDPISGHTALYWYRQSLGQGPEFLIYFQGTGAADDSGLPNDRFFAVRPEGSVSTLKIQRTERGDSAVYLCASSLAGGAYNEQFFGPGTRLTVL.

The V and J genes are TRBV9 and TRBJ2-7; D may be TRBD1 (6 bases). With 10 bases removed from V and 3 bases from J, the gap between germline ends came to 29 bases. Germline V gene lookup returns CDR1 SGDLS and CDR2 YYNGEE. The CDR3 is 17 amino acids. In DNA, the CDR3 is TGTGCCCAGGGCAGAAGAGGGTGGGGGCGGACATTCTACGAGCAGTACTTC. Translating it yields CAQGRRGWGRTFYEQYF.

This clone turned up a few times. V is TRBV12-5 and J is TRBJ2-6; 9 bases line up with TRBD1. V shed 0 bases and J 1 base; nucleotides not matched to a gene: 4. From germline, CDR1 is LGHNT and CDR2 FRNRAP. CDR3 length equals 18 residues. The CDR3 nucleotides are TGTGCTAGTGGTTTGGTACGGGACAGGGTTTCTGGGGCCAACGTCCTGACTTTC. This gives the protein CASGLVRDRVSGANVLTF.